The present T cell receptor (beta chain) was sequenced within a study of blood T cells in healthy people across ages. Findings of the study overall: Donor CMV status was unknown, possibly confounding expanded clonotype changes. PBMCs went unsorted, and a conclusive naive versus antigen-experienced comparison was therefore prevented.

A note on this clonotype: The antigen remains undetermined.

A J-beta primer mix and a sample-barcoded 5' primer were used in a second PCR of about 7 to 12 cycles. Individual samples furnished no less than 2.5 million CDR3-containing paired-end reads apiece. In TCRdb, the 5' RACE reads were re-called with MiXCR into one record per CDR3 protein. In the table there are approximately 680,000 distinct CDR3 sequences, around 32% of which are singletons. Germline V lookup: CDR1 SGHRS, CDR2 YFSETQ. This CDR3 spans 11 amino acids. Every sample gave at least 5.5 micrograms of total RNA when it was extracted. The clonotype was recovered from an elderly woman in good health. The source material was blood. The gene calls are TRBV5-1 and TRBJ2-7, with D hard to call. The DNA end favors TRBJ2-5, so the J call may be wrong. As DNA, the CDR3 is TGCGCCAGCAGTTACCAGCAGACCCAGTACTTC. This sequence encodes CASSYQQTQYF.